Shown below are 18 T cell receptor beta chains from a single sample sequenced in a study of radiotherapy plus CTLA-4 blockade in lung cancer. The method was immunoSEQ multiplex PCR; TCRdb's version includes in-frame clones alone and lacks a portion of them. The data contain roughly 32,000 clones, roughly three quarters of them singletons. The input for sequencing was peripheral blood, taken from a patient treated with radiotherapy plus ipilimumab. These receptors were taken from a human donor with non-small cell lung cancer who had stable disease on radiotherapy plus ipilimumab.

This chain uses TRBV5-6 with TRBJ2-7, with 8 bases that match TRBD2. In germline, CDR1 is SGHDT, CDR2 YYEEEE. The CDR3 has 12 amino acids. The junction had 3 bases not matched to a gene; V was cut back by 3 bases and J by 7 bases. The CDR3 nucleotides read TGTGCCAGCAGCTCCACTAGCGGAGAGCAGTACTTC. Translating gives CASSSTSGEQYF.

The chain's CDR3 is CASSAYLTLRAEQYF. CDR3 nucleotide sequence: TGTGCCAGCAGCGCGTACCTTACACTTCGGGCCGAGCAGTACTTC. The chain recombines TRBV11-2 with TRBJ2-7; no reliable D call. V was trimmed by 5 bases and J by 6 bases, leaving 20 bases between them. The CDR3 sequence is 15 residues long. Germline assignment: CDR1 SGHAT and CDR2 FQNNGV. Based on the CDR3 plus reference TRBV11-2 and TRBJ2-7, the full variable domain is EAGVAQSPRYKIIEKRQSVAFWCNPISGHATLYWYQQILGQGPKLLIQFQNNGVVDDSQLPKDRFSAERLKGVDSTLKIQPAKLEDSAVYLCASSAYLTLRAEQYFGPGTRLTVT.

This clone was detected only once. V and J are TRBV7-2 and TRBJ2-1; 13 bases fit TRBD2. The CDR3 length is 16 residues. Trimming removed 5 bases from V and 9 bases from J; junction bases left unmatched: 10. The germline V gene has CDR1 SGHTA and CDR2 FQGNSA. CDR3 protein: CASSLPGLAGEGEQFF. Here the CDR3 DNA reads TGTGCCAGCAGCCTACCCGGACTAGCGGGAGAGGGTGAGCAGTTCTTC.

The CDR3 sequence: CASSPGLPPNEQFF. The CDR3 DNA sequence: TGTGCCAGTAGTCCGGGACTCCCGCCGAATGAGCAGTTCTTC. The chain is built from TRBV19 and TRBJ2-1, with D possibly being TRBD2 (6 bases). Germline V gene sequence: CDR1 LNHDA, CDR2 SQIVND (reference sequence). V shed 5 bases and J shed 7 bases, with 15 bases lying between them. This CDR3 is built from 14 residues.

The CDR3 nucleotides read TGTGCCAGCAGCCGTAGACAGGGGCGGAGAAATCAGCCCCAGCATTTT. Protein: CASSRRQGRRNQPQHF. The chain carries TRBV5-6 and TRBJ1-5, with TRBD1 matching 8 bases. There are 16 residues in the CDR3. In germline, CDR1 is SGHDT, CDR2 YYEEEE. V lost 4 bases and J lost 4; bases outside the gene matches: 10.

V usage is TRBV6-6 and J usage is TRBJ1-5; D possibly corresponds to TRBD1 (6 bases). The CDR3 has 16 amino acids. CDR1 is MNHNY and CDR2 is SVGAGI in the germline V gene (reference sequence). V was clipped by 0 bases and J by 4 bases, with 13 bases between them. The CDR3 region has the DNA TGTGCCAGCAGTTACTCGGGCAGGGGACGGAATCAGCCCCAGCATTTT. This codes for CASSYSGRGRNQPQHF.

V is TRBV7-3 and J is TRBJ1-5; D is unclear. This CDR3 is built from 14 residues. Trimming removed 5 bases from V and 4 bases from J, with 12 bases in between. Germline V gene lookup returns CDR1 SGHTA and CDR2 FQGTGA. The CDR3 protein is CASSPGGGNQPQHF. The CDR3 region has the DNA TGTGCCAGCAGCCCCGGAGGAGGGAATCAGCCCCAGCATTTT.

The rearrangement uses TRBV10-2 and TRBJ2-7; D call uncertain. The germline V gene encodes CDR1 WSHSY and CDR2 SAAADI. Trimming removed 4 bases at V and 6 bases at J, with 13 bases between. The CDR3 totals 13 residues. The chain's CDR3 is CASSVLAAAEQYF. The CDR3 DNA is TGCGCCAGCAGTGTCCTGGCCGCGGCCGAGCAGTACTTC.

The CDR3 spells CASGHGIGEGEYF. In nucleotides, the CDR3 is TGCGCCAGCGGCCACGGGATCGGGGAAGGAGAGTACTTC. V gene TRBV5-1 combines with J gene TRBJ2-7; possible D gene TRBD2, 5 bases. Trimming left V 7 bases short and J 11 bases short, with 22 bases between. Germline CDR1 SGHRS, CDR2 YFSETQ. This CDR3 is 13 amino acids long.

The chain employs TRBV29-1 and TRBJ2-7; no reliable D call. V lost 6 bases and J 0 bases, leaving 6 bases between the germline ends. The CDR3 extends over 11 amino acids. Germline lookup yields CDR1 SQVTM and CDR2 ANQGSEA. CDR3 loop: CSVRGSYEQYF. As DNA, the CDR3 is TGCAGCGTCCGTGGCTCCTACGAGCAGTACTTC.

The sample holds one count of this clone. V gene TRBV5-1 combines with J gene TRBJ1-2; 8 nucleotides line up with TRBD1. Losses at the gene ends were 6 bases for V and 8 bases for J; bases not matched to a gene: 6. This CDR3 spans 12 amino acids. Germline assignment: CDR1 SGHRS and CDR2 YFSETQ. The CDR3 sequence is CASTGQVGGYTF. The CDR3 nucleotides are TGCGCCAGCACGGGACAGGTGGGAGGCTACACCTTC.

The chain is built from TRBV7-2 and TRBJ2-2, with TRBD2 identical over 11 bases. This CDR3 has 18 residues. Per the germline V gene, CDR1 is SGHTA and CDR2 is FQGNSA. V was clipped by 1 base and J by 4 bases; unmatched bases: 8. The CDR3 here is CASSLVVAGGPGTGELFF. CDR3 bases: TGTGCCAGCAGCTTAGTTGTAGCGGGAGGGCCGGGCACCGGGGAGCTGTTTTTT. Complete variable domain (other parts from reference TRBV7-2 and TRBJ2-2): GAGVSQSPSNKVTEKGKDVELRCDPISGHTALYWYRQSLGQGLEFLIYFQGNSAPDKSGLPSDRFSAERTGGSVSTLTIQRTQQEDSAVYLCASSLVVAGGPGTGELFFGEGSRLTVL.

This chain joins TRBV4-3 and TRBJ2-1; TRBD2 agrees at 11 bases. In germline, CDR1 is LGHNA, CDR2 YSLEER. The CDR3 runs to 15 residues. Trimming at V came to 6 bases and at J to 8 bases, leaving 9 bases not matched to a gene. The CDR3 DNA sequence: TGCGCCAGCAGTCGATTACTAGCGGGAGCGTATGAGCAGTTCTTC. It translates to CASSRLLAGAYEQFF.

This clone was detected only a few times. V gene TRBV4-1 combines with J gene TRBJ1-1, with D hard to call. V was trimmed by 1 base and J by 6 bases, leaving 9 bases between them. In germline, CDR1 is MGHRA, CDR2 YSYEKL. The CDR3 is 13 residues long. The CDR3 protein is CASSQVGMAEAFF. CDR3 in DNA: TGCGCCAGCAGCCAAGTAGGGATGGCTGAAGCTTTCTTT.

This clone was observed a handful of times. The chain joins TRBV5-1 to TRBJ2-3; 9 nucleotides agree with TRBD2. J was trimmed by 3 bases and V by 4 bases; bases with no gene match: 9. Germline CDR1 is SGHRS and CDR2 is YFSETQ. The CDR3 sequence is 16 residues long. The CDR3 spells CASSEPGLARTDTQYF. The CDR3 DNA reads TGCGCCAGCAGCGAACCCGGACTAGCGAGAACAGATACGCAGTATTTT.

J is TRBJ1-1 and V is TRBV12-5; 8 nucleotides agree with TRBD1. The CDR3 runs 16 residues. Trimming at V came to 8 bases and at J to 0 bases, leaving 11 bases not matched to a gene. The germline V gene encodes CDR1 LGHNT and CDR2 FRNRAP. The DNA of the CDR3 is TGTGCTAGTCACCTCGGACAGGGAAACATGAACACTGAAGCTTTCTTT. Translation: CASHLGQGNMNTEAFF.

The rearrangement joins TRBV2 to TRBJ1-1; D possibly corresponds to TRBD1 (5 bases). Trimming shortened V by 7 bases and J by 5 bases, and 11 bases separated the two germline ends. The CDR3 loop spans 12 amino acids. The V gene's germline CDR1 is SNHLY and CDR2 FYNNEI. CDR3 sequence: CASTARGTEAFF. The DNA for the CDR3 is TGTGCCAGCACCGCGAGGGGAACTGAAGCTTTCTTT.

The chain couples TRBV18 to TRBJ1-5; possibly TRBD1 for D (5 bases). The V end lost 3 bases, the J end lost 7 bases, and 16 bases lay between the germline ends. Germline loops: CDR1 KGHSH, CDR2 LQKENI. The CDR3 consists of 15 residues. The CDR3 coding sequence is TGTGCCAGCTCACCCCCGGGACCAATTGGGCAGCCCCAGCATTTT. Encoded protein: CASSPPGPIGQPQHF.